Shown below are 10 T cell receptor beta chains from a single sample sequenced in a study of T cell responses to AZD1222 COVID-19 vaccine. The data were produced by immunoSEQ multiplex PCR, yet TCRdb's version contains in-frame clones alone and is incomplete. The profile shows about 90,000 clones, around 90% of them singletons. Sequences were derived from peripheral blood, sampled on day 0 of AZD1222 vaccination. Source of these receptors: an adult in good health.

This chain joins TRBV6-5 and TRBJ1-6, with D uncertain. V was clipped by 10 bases and J by 8 bases, with 15 bases between them. Germline CDR1 reads MNHEY; CDR2 reads SVGAGI. This CDR3 has 13 residues. As DNA, the CDR3 is TGTGCCACAATAGTCACAAACGATTCACCCCTCCACTTT. Its protein is CATIVTNDSPLHF.

This chain connects TRBV19 to TRBJ2-3; TRBD1 matches 9 bases. Trimming took 4 bases from V and 2 from J; bases not matched to a gene: 7. The germline gives CDR1 LNHDA, CDR2 SQIVND (reference sequence). This CDR3 is 16 amino acids long. As DNA, the CDR3 is TGTGCCAGTAGTACCGGGACAGGGAGTCCCACAGATACGCAGTATTTT. Residues: CASSTGTGSPTDTQYF.

The chain carries TRBV5-1 and TRBJ2-5; tentative D call: TRBD2 (6 bases). The germline CDR1 and CDR2 sequences are SGHRS and YFSETQ. Trimming shortened V by 5 bases and J by 2 bases, and 19 bases separated the two germline ends. The CDR3 is made up of 16 amino acids. The CDR3 spells CASRRGDGNFQETQYF. The CDR3 nucleotides are TGCGCCAGCAGGCGCGGGGACGGCAATTTTCAAGAGACCCAGTACTTC.

J is TRBJ1-2 and V is TRBV21-1; TRBD1, as called in the table, went unchecked against the DNA. TRBV21-1 is listed as a pseudogene. CDR3 length equals 15 residues. The CDR3 DNA sequence: TGTGCCAGCAGCAAACCCACAGCAACTAACTATGGCTACACCTTC. This codes for CASSKPTATNYGYTF.

This clone was counted once. The chain uses TRBV7-9 and TRBJ1-1; perhaps TRBD1 as D (5 bases). The germline V gene has CDR1 SEHNR and CDR2 FQNEAQ (reference sequence). The CDR3 is made up of 14 amino acids. Between the trimmed V and J ends, which lost 5 bases and 6 bases, there was a span of 16 bases. CDR3: CASSTPGVLSEAFF. The CDR3 region has the DNA TGTGCCAGCAGCACACCGGGGGTACTGTCTGAAGCTTTCTTT.

With regard to this clone: The sample carries other DNA sequences with the same CDR3. The chain links TRBV27 to TRBJ1-2, with TRBD1 identical over 8 bases. This CDR3 comprises 15 residues. The trim removed 5 bases at V and 0 bases at J, leaving 5 bases unmatched. Germline V gives CDR1 MNHEY, CDR2 SMNVEV (reference sequence). The CDR3 nucleotides read TGTGCCAGCAGTCCATACAGGGGGACTAACTATGGCTACACCTTC. Its protein product is CASSPYRGTNYGYTF.

The J gene is TRBJ1-5, the V gene TRBV5-1; the match to TRBD1 covers 7 bases. The germline V gene has CDR1 SGHRS and CDR2 YFSETQ. V trimming: 5 bases; J trimming: 5 bases; junction bases outside the gene matches: 4. The CDR3 is 13 residues long. CDR3: CASREDRYQPQHF. Here the CDR3 DNA reads TGCGCCAGCAGAGAGGACAGGTATCAGCCCCAGCATTTT.

The chain couples TRBV13 to TRBJ1-1, with 9 positions matching TRBD1. The CDR3 sequence is 14 residues long. The V segment lost 3 bases and the J segment 3 bases; nucleotides outside the gene matches: 2. Germline CDR1 reads PRHDT; CDR2 reads FYEKMQ (reference sequence). CDR3 DNA: TGTGCCAGCAGCTTCGGACAGGGGCACACTGAAGCTTTCTTT. Residues: CASSFGQGHTEAFF.

The gene calls are TRBV27 and TRBJ1-2, with 8 nucleotides matching TRBD1. J was trimmed by 5 bases and V by 8 bases; bases with no gene match: 4. The V gene's germline CDR1 is MNHEY and CDR2 SMNVEV (reference sequence). The CDR3 spans 12 residues. The CDR3 sequence: CASGRQGYGYTF. Here the CDR3 DNA reads TGTGCCAGCGGACGACAGGGGTATGGCTACACCTTC.

The table lists this clone with a few counts. Other DNA variants within this sample encode the same CDR3. The chain employs TRBV28 and TRBJ2-6; D is uncertain. CDR1 and CDR2 from the germline V gene are MDHEN and SYDVKM. Trimming stripped 5 bases from V and 4 bases from J, with 9 bases between. The CDR3 totals 14 residues. The CDR3 DNA reads as TGTGCCAGCAGTAGTACAGCGGGGGCCAACGTCCTGACTTTC. Translated: CASSSTAGANVLTF.